Sequencing of this T cell receptor (beta chain) was carried out in a study of T cells in Graves' hyperthyroidism and ophthalmopathy. The CDR3 runs 14 residues. The germline gives CDR1 LGHDT, CDR2 YNNKEL (reference sequence). Between the trimmed V and J ends, which lost 0 bases and 1 base, there was a span of 3 bases. From RNA transcripts, TCR beta CDR3 regions were amplified. A first-round RT-PCR of the TCR CDR3 used the HTBI primer set. TCRdb reprocessed the multiplex PCR reads with MiXCR, giving one entry per CDR3 protein. The sample lists 700,000 or so distinct CDR3 sequences, 15% to 20% occurring once.

The sequenced sample consisted of blood. This sequence joins TRBV3-1 and TRBJ2-2; D is unresolved. The receptor's source is a man younger than 30 with Graves' hyperthyroidism. CDR3 nucleotide sequence: TGTGCCAGCAGCCAAGATCGGAACACCGGGGAGCTGTTTTTT. Its protein product is CASSQDRNTGELFF. Using reference TRBV3-1 and TRBJ2-2 for the parts outside the CDR3, the full variable domain is DTAVSQTPKYLVTQMGNDKSIKCEQNLGHDTMYWYKQDSKKFLKIMFSYNNKELIINETVPNRFSPKSPDKAHLNLHINSLELGDSAVYFCASSQDRNTGELFFGEGSRLTVL.